The 17 T cell receptor beta chains given below trace back to one sample, sequenced in a study. Cells sorted as Tregs were CD4+, CD25+ and CD127-/low. TCRdb re-called the 5' RACE reads with MiXCR, one entry per CDR3 protein. The data show about 11,000 distinct CDR3 sequences, about a quarter seen once. Specimen: Tregs sorted from a lymph node. These receptors were collected from a female donor with breast cancer.

The chain links TRBV2 to TRBJ2-5; D is unresolved. The CDR3 has 11 amino acids. Looked up from germline, CDR1 is SNHLY and CDR2 is FYNNEI. The V and J ends lost 4 bases and 4 bases respectively, with 4 bases between them. CDR3 amino acids: CASSVGETQYF. The CDR3 region has the DNA TGTGCCAGCAGTGTAGGAGAGACCCAGTACTTC.

This clonotype ranks as medium-sized. The chain carries TRBV6-5 and TRBJ1-2, with D tentatively TRBD1 (6 bases). This CDR3 spans 14 amino acids. V was trimmed by 5 bases and J by 4 bases, leaving 14 bases between them. Germline CDR1 and CDR2: MNHEY and SVGAGI. The CDR3 spells CASSAQGTTYGYTF. The CDR3 DNA follows: TGTGCCAGCAGTGCCCAGGGGACAACCTATGGCTACACCTTC.

This clonotype turned up a few times. The genes are TRBV12-3 or TRBV12-4 and TRBJ1-2; D gene ambiguous. There are 13 residues in the CDR3. DNA for the CDR3: TGTGCAGCGAGAGGGTCGGGAGACTATGGCTACACCTTC. Translating gives CAARGSGDYGYTF.

About this clonotype: Just one base apart from a much larger clone, this may be a read error. In DNA, the CDR3 is TGTGCCGCCGACTCGGGGGAAAAACTGTTTTTT. Its protein product is CAADSGEKLFF. This rearrangement joins TRBV6-1 to TRBJ1-4; D not certain. This CDR3 spans 11 amino acids. Trimming left V 11 bases short and J 8 bases short, with 12 bases between. The V gene's germline CDR1 is MNHNS and CDR2 SASEGT.

The chain combines TRBV6-1 with TRBJ1-1; D is ambiguous. The V end lost 2 bases, the J end lost 3 bases, and 7 bases lay between the germline ends. The CDR3 has 13 residues. CDR1 is MNHNS, CDR2 SASEGT, per germline. CDR3 nucleotide sequence: TGTGCCAGCAGTGAACATCAGGACACTGAAGCTTTCTTT. It encodes CASSEHQDTEAFF.

A remark on this clonotype: Possible read error: a much larger clone is one base away. This sequence joins TRBV9 and TRBJ1-1; D not resolved. This CDR3 comprises 12 residues. CDR1 and CDR2 (germline): SGDLS, YYNGEE. DNA of the CDR3: TGTGCCAGCGGCGTAGGAAACACTGAAGCTTTCTTT. Amino acids: CASGVGNTEAFF.

This clonotype was found once. The junction and the germline gene differ at one end; a read error may be behind it. V and J are TRBV6-1 and TRBJ1-1; no clear D gene. The CDR3 spans 14 residues. CDR1 MNHNS and CDR2 SASEGT come from the germline V gene. CDR3 in amino acids: CASTVAFMNTVAFF. The DNA of the CDR3 is TGTGCCAGCACTGTGGCTTTCATGAACACTGTAGCTTTCTTT.

This clonotype was seen repeatedly, ten times or more. The chain is built from TRBV6-5 and TRBJ1-2, with TRBD1 matching over 9 bases. The germline V gene encodes CDR1 MNHEY and CDR2 SVGAGI. Germline trimming cut 5 bases from V and 14 bases from J; bases unmatched to any gene: 9. This CDR3 contains 12 residues. This chain's CDR3 is CASSKDRGPGTF. DNA for the CDR3: TGTGCCAGCAGTAAGGACAGGGGACCGGGAACCTTC.

This chain uses TRBV4-1 with TRBJ2-5; D possibly uses TRBD1 or TRBD2 (5 bases each). The germline V gene has CDR1 MGHRA and CDR2 YSYEKL. Trimming left V 6 bases short and J 7 bases short, with 18 bases between. The CDR3 has 14 residues. CDR3 loop: CASSLTGREGTQYF. CDR3 DNA sequence: TGCGCCAGCAGTCTCACGGGGCGAGAAGGGACCCAGTACTTC.

This clonotype has just a few counts. The J gene is TRBJ2-5, the V gene TRBV27; 12 bases agree with TRBD2. V lost 7 bases to trimming and J lost 0 bases; unmatched junction nucleotides: 21. CDR1 and CDR2 from the germline V gene are MNHEY and SMNVEV (reference sequence). The CDR3 is made up of 21 amino acids. CDR3 amino acids: CASNTEAPRTLAGGHQETQYF. CDR3 coding DNA: TGTGCCAGCAACACGGAAGCCCCTCGAACGCTAGCGGGGGGGCACCAAGAGACCCAGTACTTC.

Concerning this clonotype: A much larger clone lies a single base off, so this may be a read error. V is TRBV6-6 and J is TRBJ1-1; TRBD1 might be the D (5 bases). This CDR3 has 13 amino acids. CDR1 MNHNY and CDR2 SVGAGI come from the germline V gene (reference sequence). The CDR3 DNA sequence: TGTGCCAGCAGTAAACAGGAGGACACTGAAGCTCTCTTT. It encodes CASSKQEDTEALF.

V is TRBV5-1 and J is TRBJ2-5; D ambiguous. Germline CDR1 and CDR2: SGHRS and YFSETQ. This CDR3 has 13 amino acids. V dropped 1 base and J dropped 1 base, with 5 bases sitting between them. CDR3 amino acids: CASSLNTQETQYF. DNA of the CDR3: TGCGCCAGCAGCTTGAACACCCAAGAGACCCAGTACTTC.

This clonotype is termed medium-sized. This chain uses TRBV29-1 with TRBJ2-2; D is undetermined. The CDR3 runs 13 residues. Deletions cut 4 bases from V and 2 bases from J, with 8 bases between. Germline CDR1 reads SQVTM; CDR2 reads ANQGSEA. The CDR3 here is CSVVGHNTGELFF. The DNA for the CDR3 is TGCAGCGTTGTGGGCCACAACACCGGGGAGCTGTTTTTT.

In this sample, this clonotype is medium-sized. The V and J genes are TRBV5-1 and TRBJ1-1; D ambiguous. The CDR3 extends over 13 amino acids. CDR1 is SGHRS and CDR2 is YFSETQ in the germline V gene. V was shortened by 1 base and J by 1 base, with 5 bases between the two germline ends. The CDR3 is CASSLWQNTEAFF. DNA of the CDR3: TGCGCCAGCAGCTTGTGGCAGAACACTGAAGCTTTCTTT. Full variable domain (rest looked up from reference TRBV5-1 and TRBJ1-1): KAGVTQTPRYLIKTRGQQVTLSCSPISGHRSVSWYQQTPGQGLQFLFEYFSETQRNKGNFPGRFSGRQFSNSRSEMNVSTLELGDSALYLCASSLWQNTEAFFGQGTRLTVV.

This clonotype is medium-sized. The J gene is TRBJ2-1, the V gene TRBV7-9; D is ambiguous. The CDR3 sequence is 13 residues long. Germline loops: CDR1 SEHNR, CDR2 FQNEAQ (reference sequence). The ends were cut back, 5 bases at V and 7 bases at J, with 12 bases in the middle. The CDR3 DNA reads TGTGCCAGCAGCATCGGGCCCTCGAATGAGCAGTTCTTC. Its translation is CASSIGPSNEQFF.

In the case of this clonotype: This may be a read error, as it is one base from a much larger clone. V gene TRBV9 combines with J gene TRBJ2-3, with D perhaps matching TRBD1 (5 bases). From germline, CDR1 is SGDLS and CDR2 YYNGEE. CDR3 length: 14 residues. V shed 7 bases and J shed 4 bases, with 16 bases lying between them. The CDR3 DNA reads TGTGCCAGCGGCCCAGCCTTGGGGCCAGATACGCAGTATTTT. It encodes CASGPALGPDTQYF.

This clonotype has at least ten counts. V gene TRBV11-3 combines with J gene TRBJ2-1; 11 positions agree with TRBD1. The CDR3 covers 14 residues. The germline CDR1 and CDR2 sequences are SGHNT and YENEEA. V was pared by 5 bases and J by 9 bases, with 6 bases of the junction left unmatched. CDR3 in DNA: TGTGCCAGCAGCCATTCCGGGACAGGGGGTGAGCAGTTCTTC. This sequence encodes CASSHSGTGGEQFF.